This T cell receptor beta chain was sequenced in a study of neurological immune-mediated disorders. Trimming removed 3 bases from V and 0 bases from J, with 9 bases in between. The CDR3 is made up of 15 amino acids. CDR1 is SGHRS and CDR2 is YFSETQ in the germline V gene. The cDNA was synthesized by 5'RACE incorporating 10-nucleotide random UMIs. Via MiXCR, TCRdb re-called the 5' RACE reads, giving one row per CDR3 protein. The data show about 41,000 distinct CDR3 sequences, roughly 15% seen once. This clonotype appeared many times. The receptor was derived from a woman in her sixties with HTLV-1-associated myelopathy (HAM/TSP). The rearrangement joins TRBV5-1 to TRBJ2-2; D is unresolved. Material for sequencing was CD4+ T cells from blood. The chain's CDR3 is CASSWTDPNTGELFF. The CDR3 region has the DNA TGCGCCAGCAGCTGGACGGATCCGAACACCGGGGAGCTGTTTTTT.